Listed below are T cell receptor beta chains from one sample, sequenced in a study of T cells in Graves' hyperthyroidism and ophthalmopathy. TCRdb re-called the multiplex PCR reads through MiXCR, storing one row per CDR3 protein. This table holds about 740,000 distinct CDR3 sequences, around 15% found once. What was sequenced was blood. Receptors originate from a young woman with Graves' hyperthyroidism. Each CDR3 is given with its conserved first and last residue. A D gene is named only where the DNA matches it firmly. The size of a clone is reported for some rows only, either as once, few or many, or as a class for expanded clones.

J: TRBJ1-1
D: .
size: many
V: TRBV4-1
CDR3: CASSHPWGVGSNTEAFF
DNA: TGCGCCAGCAGCCACCCCTGGGGGGTCGGGTCGAACACTGAAGCTTTCTTT

J: TRBJ1-1
D: .
size: many
V: TRBV12-3/TRBV12-4
CDR3: CASSPPTVINTEAFF
DNA: TGTGCCAGCAGTCCACCCACGGTTATAAACACTGAAGCTTTCTTT

J: TRBJ2-1
D: TRBD2
size: many
V: TRBV20-1
CDR3: CSARDGGASSYNEQFF
DNA: TGCAGTGCTAGAGACGGGGGGGCCAGCTCCTACAATGAGCAGTTCTTC

J: TRBJ2-5
D: .
size: many
V: TRBV9
CDR3: CASSPPPPQETQYF
DNA: TGTGCCAGCAGCCCTCCCCCCCCTCAAGAGACCCAGTACTTC

J: TRBJ2-7
D: .
size: many
V: TRBV6-2/TRBV6-3
CDR3: CASSWPLDEQYF
DNA: TGTGCCAGCAGTTGGCCACTCGACGAGCAGTACTTC

J: TRBJ2-1
D: TRBD2
size: many
V: TRBV30
CDR3: CAWSGAISGGSYNEQFF
DNA: TGTGCCTGGAGTGGGGCCATATCGGGAGGCTCCTACAATGAGCAGTTCTTC

J: TRBJ1-1
D: TRBD1
size: .
V: TRBV12-3/TRBV12-4
CDR3: CASRGPPGQGNTEAFF
DNA: TGTGCCAGCAGAGGACCCCCGGGACAGGGGAACACTGAAGCTTTCTTT

J: TRBJ2-3
D: TRBD1
size: few
V: TRBV18
CDR3: CASSPKRGQGVKDTQYF
DNA: TGTGCCAGCTCACCAAAGCGGGGACAGGGGGTAAAAGATACGCAGTATTTT

J: TRBJ2-5
D: TRBD1
size: .
V: TRBV28
CDR3: CASSFAHRGGETQYF
DNA: TGTGCCAGCAGTTTTGCCCACAGGGGCGGGGAGACCCAGTACTTC

J: TRBJ1-2
D: .
size: many
V: TRBV3-1
CDR3: CASSQAGDGYTF
DNA: TGTGCCAGCAGCCAAGCGGGGGATGGCTACACCTTC

J: TRBJ2-7
D: .
size: .
V: TRBV28
CDR3: CASSYGRREQYF
DNA: TGTGCCAGCAGTTACGGACGTCGGGAGCAGTACTTC

J: TRBJ2-7
D: .
size: many
V: TRBV19
CDR3: CASSLFGASYEQYF
DNA: TGTGCCAGTAGTTTATTCGGGGCCTCCTACGAGCAGTACTTC

J: TRBJ2-2
D: .
size: few
V: TRBV14
CDR3: CASSPVWAASNTGELFF
DNA: TGTGCCAGCAGCCCGGTTTGGGCGGCTTCGAACACCGGGGAGCTGTTTTTT

J: TRBJ2-1
D: TRBD1
size: .
V: TRBV25-1
CDR3: CASSESGTGYNEQFF
DNA: TGTGCCAGCAGTGAATCCGGGACAGGATACAATGAGCAGTTCTTC